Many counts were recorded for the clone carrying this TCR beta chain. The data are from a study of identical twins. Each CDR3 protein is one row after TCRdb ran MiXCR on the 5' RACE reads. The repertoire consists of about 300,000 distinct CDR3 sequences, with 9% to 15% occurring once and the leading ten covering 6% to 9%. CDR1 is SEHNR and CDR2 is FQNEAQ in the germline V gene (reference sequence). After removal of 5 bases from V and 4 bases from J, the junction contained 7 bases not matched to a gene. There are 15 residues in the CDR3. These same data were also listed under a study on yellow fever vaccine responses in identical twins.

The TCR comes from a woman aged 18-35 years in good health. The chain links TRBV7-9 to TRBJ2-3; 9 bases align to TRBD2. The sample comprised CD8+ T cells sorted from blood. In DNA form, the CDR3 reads TGTGCCAGCAGCCTGTTAGCGGGAGTAGCAGATACGCAGTATTTT. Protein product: CASSLLAGVADTQYF.